Listed below are T cell receptor beta chains from one sample, sequenced in a study of identical twins. TCRdb re-analysed the 5' RACE reads in MiXCR, keeping a single row per CDR3 protein. The sample has a few hundred thousand distinct CDR3 sequences; roughly 9% are singletons. Sequencing was done on a sample of naive T cells sorted from blood. Every receptor here comes from a woman aged 50 to 60 in good health. CDR3s include the opening cysteine and the closing phenylalanine or tryptophan. The D gene is left open where the match is weak. Rows give clone size only sometimes, using once, few, many, or a class for an expanded clone.

cdr3_nt | cdr3_aa | clone_size | v_call | d_call | j_call
TGTGCCAGCAGCAGGGGGACCACGCGTGGTGAGCAGTTCTTC | CASSRGTTRGEQFF | NA | TRBV7-9 | NA | TRBJ2-1
TGCGCCAGCAGCTTGGCAGGGTCCTCCTACGAGCAGTACTTC | CASSLAGSSYEQYF | many | TRBV5-1 | NA | TRBJ2-7
TGTGCCAGCAGCGTAGGGGAGGGAGTGGGGGAGACCCAGTACTTC | CASSVGEGVGETQYF | NA | TRBV9 | TRBD2 | TRBJ2-5
TGTGCCACCAGTCTCGCGGGACAGGGGAAGAACACTGAAGCTTTCTTT | CATSLAGQGKNTEAFF | NA | TRBV24-1 | TRBD1 | TRBJ1-1
TGTGCCAGCGGCGTAGCGGGAGGCCAAGAGACCCAGTACTTC | CASGVAGGQETQYF | NA | TRBV6-1 | TRBD2 | TRBJ2-5
TGCAGCGTACAGACCAGCGGGAGGGTCGAGCAGTTCTTC | CSVQTSGRVEQFF | many | TRBV29-1 | TRBD2 | TRBJ2-1
TGTGCCAGCAGCGTAGGACAGCGGTCCGGCCGGTACCAAGAGACCCAGTACTTC | CASSVGQRSGRYQETQYF | few | TRBV9 | NA | TRBJ2-5
TGCAGTGCTGGGGACAGGGTCTATGGCTACACCTTC | CSAGDRVYGYTF | NA | TRBV20-1 | TRBD1 | TRBJ1-2
TGCGCCAGCAGCTTGTCGGGACAGGGAATAAGGGATACGCAGTATTTT | CASSLSGQGIRDTQYF | few | TRBV5-1 | TRBD1 | TRBJ2-3
TGTGCCAGCAGCCAAGTCGGCTTGGGGTCAAGAGCTAACTATGGCTACACCTTC | CASSQVGLGSRANYGYTF | NA | TRBV14 | NA | TRBJ1-2
TGCGCCAGCAGCGGCGGGACTAGCGGGAGAGTGTACGAGCAGTACTTC | CASSGGTSGRVYEQYF | NA | TRBV5-1 | TRBD2 | TRBJ2-7
TGTGCCACCAGCAGAGTTACGGAAAGCACAGATACGCAGTATTTT | CATSRVTESTDTQYF | many | TRBV15 | NA | TRBJ2-3
TGCAGTGGAAAGGGGCAACTAGCGACTAGCACGGATACGCAGTATTTT | CSGKGQLATSTDTQYF | NA | TRBV20-1 | TRBD2 | TRBJ2-3
TGTGCCAGCATAGTACATCCCACTAACACCGGGGAGCTGTTTTTT | CASIVHPTNTGELFF | few | TRBV7-9 | NA | TRBJ2-2
TGTGCCAGCAGTTACTTCCGGGGTAGGACAGATACGCAGTATTTT | CASSYFRGRTDTQYF | few | TRBV6-5 | NA | TRBJ2-3
TGTGCCAGCAGTGAATCTAGGGAGTCGGAGACCCAGTACTTC | CASSESRESETQYF | NA | TRBV25-1 | NA | TRBJ2-5
TGCGCCATTTCTCTAGCGGGCAATGAGCAGTTCTTC | CAISLAGNEQFF | NA | TRBV23-1 | TRBD2 | TRBJ2-1
TGTGCCACCCACGGGAGGGTTCTGGGTAACACCGGGGAGCTGTTTTTT | CATHGRVLGNTGELFF | few | TRBV10-3 | TRBD2 | TRBJ2-2
TGTGCCAGTAGTATAACACAGGGCCGGGAGACCCAGTACTTC | CASSITQGRETQYF | few | TRBV19 | NA | TRBJ2-5
TGTGCCAGCAGCCCGGGGGCCCGACTGGACACTGAAGCTTTCTTT | CASSPGARLDTEAFF | few | TRBV3-1 | NA | TRBJ1-1
TGTGCCACCAGTGACCCTGACAGATTCTCTGGGGCCAACGTCCTGACTTTC | CATSDPDRFSGANVLTF | NA | TRBV24-1 | NA | TRBJ2-6
TGCGCCAGCAGCGTACGGGGACAGGGTCCCTACGAGCAGTACTTC | CASSVRGQGPYEQYF | NA | TRBV5-1 | TRBD1 | TRBJ2-7
TGTGCCAGCAGCTTAGAAGGTCAGCAGTTCTTC | CASSLEGQQFF | NA | TRBV11-2 | NA | TRBJ2-1
TGCGCCAGCAGCATCTCACAGACAGGCGGATATGGCTACACCTTC | CASSISQTGGYGYTF | NA | TRBV5-1 | NA | TRBJ1-2
TGCGCCAGCAGCCCTAGCGAGCGGGACAATGAGCAGTTCTTC | CASSPSERDNEQFF | many | TRBV4-1 | NA | TRBJ2-1
TGCAGTGGAACTAGCCCGAGCTCCTACAATGAGCAGTTCTTC | CSGTSPSSYNEQFF | many | TRBV20-1 | NA | TRBJ2-1
TGTGCCAGCAGCTCCGGGACAGGCAGATCTGGGGCCAACGTCCTGACTTTC | CASSSGTGRSGANVLTF | NA | TRBV11-1 | TRBD1 | TRBJ2-6
TGTGCCAGCAGTTACTCGATAACGGCGGGACGCTACGAGCAGTACTTC | CASSYSITAGRYEQYF | NA | TRBV6-5 | NA | TRBJ2-7
TGCGCCAGCAGTCCCGGGACTAGGGGAAAGAGCTCCTACGAGCAGTACTTC | CASSPGTRGKSSYEQYF | many | TRBV4-1 | TRBD2 | TRBJ2-7
TGCGCCAGCAGCCGGACCGGGTCGTCCACCGGGGAGCTGTTTTTT | CASSRTGSSTGELFF | few | TRBV5-1 | NA | TRBJ2-2
TGCAGTGCCCGTCAACCAGATACGCAGTATTTT | CSARQPDTQYF | many | TRBV20-1 | NA | TRBJ2-3
TGTGCCAGTAGCCCTTATAGCGGGAGCTACGAGCAGTACTTC | CASSPYSGSYEQYF | NA | TRBV19 | TRBD2 | TRBJ2-7
TGTGCCAGCAGCTTTGCACCAGGATACGAGCAGTACTTC | CASSFAPGYEQYF | NA | TRBV7-3 | NA | TRBJ2-7
TGTGCCAGTAGTGAACAGGCGTCTGGGGAGCTGTTTTTT | CASSEQASGELFF | few | TRBV19 | NA | TRBJ2-2
TGTGCCAGCAGCGTAGTCAGGGGCGGCTCGGCCGGGGAGCTGTTTTTT | CASSVVRGGSAGELFF | few | TRBV9 | NA | TRBJ2-2
TGCGCCAGCAGCTTGGAAGGGGGTAGGCATCAGCCCCAGCATTTT | CASSLEGGRHQPQHF | few | TRBV5-1 | NA | TRBJ1-5
TGTGCCAGCAGTTACGTGGCAAATCAAGAGACCCAGTACTTC | CASSYVANQETQYF | few | TRBV6-5 | NA | TRBJ2-5